Shown below are 17 T cell receptor beta chains from a single sample sequenced in a study of blood T cell repertoires in COVID-19. Produced via immunoSEQ multiplex PCR; TCRdb's table is partial and in-frame only. This sample has about 210,000 clones, with about four fifths found just once. Sequencing was carried out using PBMCs or T cells enriched from blood (not recorded which). Receptors originate from a woman aged 45-65 years with acute COVID-19.

The chain carries TRBV7-9 and TRBJ1-1; no clear D. Germline loops: CDR1 SEHNR, CDR2 FQNEAQ (reference sequence). This CDR3 region has 14 residues. The V gene lost 6 bases and the J gene lost 0 bases, with 11 bases spanning the gap. This chain's CDR3 is CASSLNTVNTEAFF. The DNA for the CDR3 is TGTGCCAGCAGTCTGAATACAGTGAACACTGAAGCTTTCTTT. The entire variable domain, with the rest obtained from reference TRBV7-9 and TRBJ1-1, is as follows: DTGVSQNPRHKITKRGQNVTFRCDPISEHNRLYWYRQTLGQGPEFLTYFQNEAQLEKSRLLSDRFSAERPKGSFSTLEIQRTEQGDSAMYLCASSLNTVNTEAFFGQGTRLTVV.

The V and J genes are TRBV7-2 and TRBJ2-5; maybe TRBD2 (6 bases). Germline CDR1 and CDR2: SGHTA and FQGNSA. The CDR3 is made up of 16 amino acids. Trimming stripped 5 bases from V and 2 bases from J, with 18 bases between. The CDR3 loop is CASSNLRLGGQETQYF. The DNA for the CDR3 is TGTGCCAGCAGCAACCTAAGACTAGGAGGGCAAGAGACCCAGTACTTC.

This clone was found many times. The rearrangement joins TRBV6-5 to TRBJ1-5; 10 bases line up with TRBD1. The CDR3 runs 15 residues. V gave up 6 bases and J gave up 7 bases; unmatched junction bases: 9. The germline gives CDR1 MNHEY, CDR2 SVGAGI. The CDR3 reads CASRPGTGVQQPQHF. The DNA for the CDR3 is TGTGCCAGCAGACCCGGGACAGGGGTTCAGCAGCCCCAGCATTTT.

The chain has TRBV11-2 and TRBJ1-4; D possibly corresponds to TRBD1 (5 bases). CDR1 is SGHAT and CDR2 is FQNNGV in the germline V gene. The CDR3 spans 11 residues. The ends were cut back, 4 bases at V and 10 bases at J, with 7 bases in the middle. The CDR3 here is CASSSGGKLFF. DNA for the CDR3: TGTGCCAGCAGCTCGGGGGGAAAACTGTTTTTT.

The chain links TRBV7-9 to TRBJ1-4, with D uncertain. Germline CDR1 reads SEHNR; CDR2 reads FQNEAQ (reference sequence). The CDR3 contains 19 residues. Trimming removed 2 bases from V and 0 bases from J, with 19 bases in between. In DNA, the CDR3 is TGTGCCAGCAGCTTAAGACTAATCATTGCGAAGGCAACTAATGAAAAACTGTTTTTT. Encoded protein: CASSLRLIIAKATNEKLFF.

The genes are TRBV24-1 and TRBJ2-1; 13 positions agree with TRBD2. Losses at the gene ends were 9 bases for V and 0 bases for J; bases not matched to a gene: 4. CDR1 is KGHDR and CDR2 is SFDVKD in the germline V gene. The CDR3 has 16 residues. The CDR3 sequence is CATSTSGGSSYNEQFF. The CDR3 DNA is TGTGCCACCTCGACTAGCGGGGGGAGCTCCTACAATGAGCAGTTCTTC.

V usage is TRBV28 and J usage is TRBJ1-3; 7 nucleotides match TRBD1. The CDR3 sequence is 15 residues long. Unmatched junction bases numbered 4, after V lost 5 bases and J lost 0 bases. Germline values: CDR1 MDHEN, CDR2 SYDVKM. CDR3: CASSIGGLSGNTIYF. Here the CDR3 DNA reads TGTGCCAGCAGTATAGGGGGCCTCTCTGGAAACACCATATATTTT.

The chain is built from TRBV25-1 and TRBJ1-5, with D perhaps matching TRBD1 (5 bases). Trimming took 2 bases from V and 1 from J, leaving 12 bases between them. This CDR3 is 16 amino acids long. Germline CDR1 MGHDK, CDR2 SYGVNS. The CDR3 DNA reads as TGTGCCAGCAGTGAAGCGAAGGGGTTAAGCAATCAGCCCCAGCATTTT. Translation: CASSEAKGLSNQPQHF.

The chain uses TRBV7-2 and TRBJ2-2; 9 bases are a match to TRBD2. Germline loops: CDR1 SGHTA, CDR2 FQGNSA. The V and J ends lost 5 bases and 0 bases, in that order; junction bases with no gene match: 4. The CDR3 is 16 residues long. This CDR3 reads CASSEASGANTGELFF. For the CDR3, the DNA is TGTGCCAGCAGCGAAGCTAGCGGGGCGAACACCGGGGAGCTGTTTTTT.

This clone has only a few counts. The gene calls are TRBV28 and TRBJ1-3; 8 bases agree with TRBD1. Germline loops: CDR1 MDHEN, CDR2 SYDVKM. The CDR3 covers 16 residues. The V segment lost 3 bases and the J segment 0 bases; nucleotides outside the gene matches: 4. DNA for the CDR3: TGTGCCAGCAGTTTGACAGGGGCCAACTCTGGAAACACCATATATTTT. Translation: CASSLTGANSGNTIYF.

Only a few counts were recorded for this clone. The rearrangement uses TRBV10-2 and TRBJ2-1; the match to TRBD2 covers 8 bases. With 6 bases clipped from V and 7 bases from J, the junction kept 5 bases outside the gene matches. This CDR3 region has 13 residues. Looked up from germline, CDR1 is WSHSY and CDR2 is SAAADI. The CDR3 region has the DNA TGCGCCAGCAGGCTAGCGGGTGCAAATGAGCAGTTCTTC. It specifies CASRLAGANEQFF.

The rearrangement uses TRBV6-5 and TRBJ1-1; possible D gene TRBD1, 6 bases. Trimming pared 4 bases from V and 5 bases from J, leaving 20 bases between. The CDR3 runs 16 residues. The V gene's germline CDR1 is MNHEY and CDR2 SVGAGI. The CDR3 nucleotides are TGTGCCAGCAGTTTTTATCCTGAAGGGGGTTATACTGAAGCTTTCTTT. Translating it yields CASSFYPEGGYTEAFF.

In DNA form, the CDR3 reads TGTGCCAGCAGTGAAGCCGCCAGGAACACTGAAGCTTTCTTT. Translating gives CASSEAARNTEAFF. This chain connects TRBV6-1 to TRBJ1-1; D not resolved. Germline V gives CDR1 MNHNS, CDR2 SASEGT. Trimming took off 0 bases at V and 1 base at J, with 6 bases between the two ends. The CDR3 has 14 residues.

The J gene is TRBJ1-1, the V gene TRBV15, with unresolved D. Trimming pared 0 bases from V and 7 bases from J, leaving 9 bases between. The CDR3 consists of 13 residues. Germline V CDR1 and CDR2: LNHNV, YYDKDF (reference sequence). DNA for the CDR3: TGTGCCACCAGCAGAGATGCCGGGTATGAAGCTTTCTTT. It is translated as CATSRDAGYEAFF.

The genes are TRBV19 and TRBJ2-5; D is unclear. This CDR3 spans 15 amino acids. Trimming cost V 1 base and J 5 bases, with 14 bases left between them. Germline V gene sequence: CDR1 LNHDA, CDR2 SQIVND (reference sequence). CDR3 in amino acids: CASSIVSARRETQYF. For the CDR3, the DNA is TGTGCCAGTAGTATAGTGAGCGCGCGCCGGGAGACCCAGTACTTC.

This clone has a handful of counts. The chain combines TRBV24-1 with TRBJ2-1, with D possibly matching TRBD2 (6 bases). The CDR3 is 16 residues long. In germline, CDR1 is KGHDR, CDR2 SFDVKD. Trimming cost V 9 bases and J 0 bases, with 17 bases left between them. The CDR3 spells CATAGGDSSSYNEQFF. DNA for the CDR3: TGTGCCACCGCAGGAGGGGACTCGAGCTCCTACAATGAGCAGTTCTTC.

This clone was counted once. This chain connects TRBV2 to TRBJ1-2, with D possibly matching TRBD1 (6 bases). Germline CDR1 and CDR2: SNHLY and FYNNEI. The CDR3 consists of 13 residues. V lost 6 bases and J lost 8, with 16 bases in between. DNA for the CDR3: TGTGCCAGCAGCGCAAACAGGGTTGAGGGCTACACCTTC. It codes for CASSANRVEGYTF.